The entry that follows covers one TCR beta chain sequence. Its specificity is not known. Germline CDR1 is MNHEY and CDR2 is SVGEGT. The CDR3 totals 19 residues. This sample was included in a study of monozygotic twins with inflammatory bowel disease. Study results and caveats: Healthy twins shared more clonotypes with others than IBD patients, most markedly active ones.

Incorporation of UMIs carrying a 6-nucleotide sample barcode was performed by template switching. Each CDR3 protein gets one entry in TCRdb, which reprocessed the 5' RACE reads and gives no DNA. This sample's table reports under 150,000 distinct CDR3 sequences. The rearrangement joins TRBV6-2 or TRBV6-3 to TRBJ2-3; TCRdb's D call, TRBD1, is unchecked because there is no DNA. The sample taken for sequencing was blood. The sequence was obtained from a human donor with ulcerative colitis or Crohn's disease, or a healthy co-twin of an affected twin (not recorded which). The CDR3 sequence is CASSYAWMDPDRITDTQYF.